The rows below give T cell receptor beta chains drawn from one sample of a study of regulatory T cells in long-lasting Graves disease. Each CDR3 protein gets one entry after TCRdb re-called the multiplex PCR reads with MiXCR. The top ten hold approximately 7.8% of the sample, which has approximately 470,000 distinct CDR3 sequences, less than 25% seen once. Specimen: peripheral blood mononuclear cells (PBMCs), collected when the disease was refractory, from a patient treated with antithyroid drugs. These receptors all come from a female donor with Graves disease. Both conserved end residues are part of each CDR3. D genes are given only for firm matches. For some rows the clone size is stated as once, few or many, or as a class when expanded; others skip it.

clone_size	d_call	j_call	v_call	cdr3_nt	cdr3_aa
many	TRBD2	TRBJ2-7	TRBV6-1	TGTGCCAGCAGGGGTCTAGCGGGGGGGGCTAGGCCCTACGAGCAGTACTTC	CASRGLAGGARPYEQYF
many	TRBD2	TRBJ2-7	TRBV19	TGTGCCAGTAGACCTAGCGGGATCTTTGTCGAGCAGTACTTC	CASRPSGIFVEQYF
few	TRBD1	TRBJ1-5	TRBV19	TGTGCCAGCAGTGACAGGGGGCTCGGCAATCAGCCCCAGCATTTT	CASSDRGLGNQPQHF
-	TRBD1	TRBJ2-2	TRBV7-9	TGTGCCAGCATCCCTAAGGGGGCGCCCGGGGAGCTGTTTTTT	CASIPKGAPGELFF
many	-	TRBJ2-5	TRBV7-6	TGTGCCAGCAGCTTAGACCCAGGGTTCGCGGAGACCCAGTACTTC	CASSLDPGFAETQYF
many	-	TRBJ1-5	TRBV6-5	TGTGCCAGCAGTTCCCACCTGGGGGTAGCACGCCAGCCCCAGCATTTT	CASSSHLGVARQPQHF
few	TRBD2	TRBJ2-7	TRBV20-1	TGCAGGGAACTAGCGGGGGCCTACGAGCAGTACTTC	CRELAGAYEQYF
few	-	TRBJ2-7	TRBV19	TGTGCCAGTAGTCCTCGGGGAGCCGAGTACGAGCAGTACTTC	CASSPRGAEYEQYF
few	-	TRBJ2-2	TRBV30	TGTGCCTGGAGTATAAGTGGGGCGACCGGGGAGCTGTTTTTT	CAWSISGATGELFF
-	TRBD2	TRBJ2-7	TRBV20-1	TGCAGTGGCGGGCGGGAGCTTACCTACGAGCAGTACTTC	CSGGRELTYEQYF
few	-	TRBJ2-7	TRBV5-1	TGCGCCAGCAGCTTCGGGGTGGCCTACGAGCAGTACTTC	CASSFGVAYEQYF
many	TRBD1	TRBJ2-5	TRBV9	TGTGCCAGCAGCGTAGATGGAACAGGGGGCGAGACCCAGTACTTC	CASSVDGTGGETQYF
few	-	TRBJ2-7	TRBV7-8	TGTGCCAGCACCTCATATGGAGCCTACGAGCAGTACTTC	CASTSYGAYEQYF
many	-	TRBJ1-2	TRBV19	TGTGCCAGTAGTATTGCCGGCACCAACTATGGCTACACCTTC	CASSIAGTNYGYTF